This T cell receptor beta chain was recovered during a study of cytomegalovirus exposure and HLA in healthy donors. Findings and limits, study-wide: Across donors, most TCRs were seen rarely, yet some public ones were widespread.

This clone came up once. Its antigen is not known. Trimming left V 5 bases short and J 0 bases short, with 17 bases between. Looked up from germline, CDR1 is SEHNR and CDR2 is FQNEAQ (reference sequence). The length of the CDR3 is 18 residues. Amplification used 60 Vbeta primers and 13 Jbeta primers. Profiled with immunoSEQ multiplex PCR; TCRdb holds only in-frame clones, not every one. The sample has around 140,000 clones, 70% to 80% seen once. The chain employs TRBV7-9 and TRBJ2-6; D possibly corresponds to TRBD1 (6 bases). This TCR was sampled from a young woman in good health and CMV-seropositive. What was sequenced was PBMCs. This chain's CDR3 is CASSHRDTSSSGANVLTF. The CDR3, as DNA: TGTGCCAGCAGCCACCGGGACACATCGTCCTCTGGGGCCAACGTCCTGACTTTC.